Listed here are 28 T cell receptor beta chains from one sample, sequenced in a study of human T cells and chemical hapten exposure. Regarding time point: pre-sensitization, week 0. Treatment of the sample: therapeutic diphenylcyclopropenone sensitization with weekly scalp DPC. RNA extraction used unfractionated whole blood as the source of total RNA. TCRdb reanalysed the RACE reads using MiXCR and keeps one entry per CDR3 protein. The sample carries approximately 50,000 distinct CDR3 sequences, roughly 10% recorded once. The material was whole blood, obtained in connection with sensitization to the hapten diphenylcyclopropenone (DPC). These receptors were collected from a woman younger than 45 with alopecia areata. Some clones in this sample may be carry-over from other donors' samples.

This clonotype was observed at least ten times. The chain has TRBV12-3 or TRBV12-4 and TRBJ1-1; 7 bases map to TRBD1. Unmatched junction bases numbered 10, after V lost 7 bases and J lost 5 bases. The CDR3 has 14 residues. The CDR3 loop is CASNRDRVRTEAFF. CDR3 sequence (DNA): TGTGCCAGCAACCGAGACAGGGTAAGGACTGAAGCTTTCTTT.

V is TRBV20-1 and J is TRBJ2-3, with D uncertain. Trimming left V 3 bases short and J 1 base short, with 17 bases between. This CDR3 comprises 16 residues. Germline V gives CDR1 DFQATT, CDR2 SNEGSKA (reference sequence). The chain's CDR3 is CSASSGASRGTDTQYF. In nucleotides, the CDR3 is TGCAGTGCTAGTTCCGGCGCCAGCCGGGGCACAGATACGCAGTATTTT.

This clonotype was counted many times. CDR3 sequence (DNA): TGTGCCAGCAGTGATTACGATTCACCCCTCCACTTT. The encoded protein is CASSDYDSPLHF. V is TRBV2 and J is TRBJ1-6; D is ambiguous. V was cut by 3 bases and J by 8 bases, with 5 bases left in between. Germline lookup yields CDR1 SNHLY and CDR2 FYNNEI. The CDR3 totals 12 residues.

This clonotype has just a few counts. The V gene is TRBV14, the J gene TRBJ1-1; D not certain. The germline CDR1 and CDR2 sequences are SGHDN and FVKESK. The V end lost 0 bases, the J end lost 0 bases, and 17 bases lay between the germline ends. The CDR3 totals 18 residues. The CDR3 nucleotides read TGTGCCAGCAGCCAAGAGAGGGCTTCCTTTCCTATGAACACTGAAGCTTTCTTT. It codes for CASSQERASFPMNTEAFF. The variable domain in full, completed from reference TRBV14 and TRBJ1-1, reads EAGVTQFPSHSVIEKGQTVTLRCDPISGHDNLYWYRRVMGKEIKFLLHFVKESKQDESGMPNNRFLAERTGGTYSTLKVQPAELEDSGVYFCASSQERASFPMNTEAFFGQGTRLTVV.

The chain recombines TRBV5-1 with TRBJ2-5; TRBD2 matches at 8 bases. The junction had 3 bases not matched to a gene; V was cut back by 0 bases and J by 5 bases. The CDR3 has 14 amino acids. Looked up from germline, CDR1 is SGHRS and CDR2 is YFSETQ. The CDR3 DNA sequence: TGCGCCAGCAGCTTGGCAGCGGGGGTGGAGACCCAGTACTTC. Amino acids: CASSLAAGVETQYF.

This clonotype was counted at least ten times. V and J are TRBV11-3 and TRBJ2-3; perhaps TRBD2 as D (6 bases). There are 14 residues in the CDR3. CDR1 is SGHNT, CDR2 YENEEA, per germline. V lost 5 bases, J lost 5 bases, and 14 bases lay in between. The CDR3 sequence is CASSPGGYEDTQYF. The CDR3 DNA follows: TGTGCCAGCAGCCCAGGAGGGTATGAAGATACGCAGTATTTT. Full variable domain (rest looked up from reference TRBV11-3 and TRBJ2-3): EAGVVQSPRYKIIEKKQPVAFWCNPISGHNTLYWYLQNLGQGPELLIRYENEEAVDDSQLPKDRFSAERLKGVDSTLKIQPAELGDSAVYLCASSPGGYEDTQYFGPGTRLTVL.

V is TRBV21-1 and J is TRBJ2-6; the table names TRBD1, a call not compared with the DNA. TRBV21-1 is classified as a pseudogene. There are 19 residues in the CDR3. CDR3 DNA sequence: TGTGCCAGCAGCAAAGGAAGGAACAGGGGGCAAACTGGGGCCAACGTCCTGACTTTC. Amino acids: CASSKGRNRGQTGANVLTF.

This clonotype was detected a few times. V usage is TRBV30 and J usage is TRBJ1-2; a possible D gene is TRBD1 (5 bases). Trimming left V 2 bases short and J 0 bases short, with 16 bases between. The CDR3 sequence is 16 residues long. Germline CDR1 and CDR2: GTSNPN and SVGIG (reference sequence). CDR3 protein: CAWSTQTVRPNYGYTF. The CDR3 DNA is TGTGCCTGGAGTACCCAGACAGTCCGACCTAACTATGGCTACACCTTC.

Comment on this clonotype: A much larger clone sits a single nucleotide away, making a read error possible. The V gene is TRBV28, the J gene TRBJ2-7, with a weak D call TRBD1 (6 bases). The CDR3 extends over 14 amino acids. Germline V gene data show CDR1 as MDHEN and CDR2 as SYDVKM. The CDR3 coding sequence is TGTACCAGCAGGGCAAGAGAGACAGGCTACGAGCAGTACTTC. Amino acids: CTSRARETGYEQYF.

This clonotype has a count of ten or more. V and J are TRBV7-9 and TRBJ1-5, with 10 bases identical to TRBD1. Trimming removed 1 base from V and 6 bases from J; junction bases left unmatched: 12. The CDR3 extends over 18 amino acids. Germline lookup yields CDR1 SEHNR and CDR2 FQNEAQ (reference sequence). The CDR3 nucleotides are TGTGCCAGCAGCTTAGTTCATGTTCGGGACAGGGGAGTTCAGCCCCAGCATTTT. Protein product: CASSLVHVRDRGVQPQHF.

There are many counts of this clonotype. This chain joins TRBV5-1 and TRBJ2-7; no clear D. Per germline, CDR1 SGHRS and CDR2 YFSETQ. V was cut by 3 bases and J by 0 bases, with 16 bases left in between. There are 16 residues in the CDR3. The CDR3 DNA reads as TGCGCCAGCAGCTCTCTCGGCGGACGGAGCTCCTACGAGCAGTACTTC. This translates into CASSSLGGRSSYEQYF.

This clonotype was found a few times. This chain connects TRBV18 to TRBJ2-6, with D unclear. V was cut by 2 bases and J by 0 bases, with 5 bases left in between. Per the germline V gene, CDR1 is KGHSH and CDR2 is LQKENI. The CDR3 contains 15 residues. The CDR3: CASSPSHSGANVLTF. The CDR3 DNA sequence: TGTGCCAGCTCACCATCCCACTCTGGGGCCAACGTCCTGACTTTC.

In DNA form, the CDR3 reads TGTGCCAGCACCGTAAGCCGGGACAGGGGTTCCGGGGAGCTGTTTTTT. Its translation is CASTVSRDRGSGELFF. The chain employs TRBV12-3 or TRBV12-4 and TRBJ2-2; 10 bases map to TRBD1. This CDR3 spans 16 amino acids. V lost 7 bases, J lost 6 bases, and 11 bases stayed unmatched.

CDR3 amino acids: CASSLDSGQGLYF. CDR3 DNA sequence: TGCGCCAGCAGCTTGGATAGCGGGCAGGGGCTGTATTTT. This rearrangement joins TRBV5-1 to TRBJ2-3; tentatively, D is TRBD2 (7 bases). Germline V gives CDR1 SGHRS, CDR2 YFSETQ. The CDR3 sequence is 13 residues long. The V gene lost 0 bases and the J gene lost 14 bases, with 16 bases spanning the gap. Together with reference TRBV5-1 and TRBJ2-3, the CDR3 gives the full variable domain: KAGVTQTPRYLIKTRGQQVTLSCSPISGHRSVSWYQQTPGQGLQFLFEYFSETQRNKGNFPGRFSGRQFSNSRSEMNVSTLELGDSALYLCASSLDSGQGLYFGPGTRLTVL.

The table lists this clonotype with a few counts. This chain joins TRBV5-1 and TRBJ1-1; D uncertain. The CDR3 is 15 amino acids. Germline V gives CDR1 SGHRS, CDR2 YFSETQ. V gave up 4 bases and J gave up 4 bases, with 17 bases separating them. CDR3 DNA: TGCGCCAGCAGCCCACGAGTAACGGGTAGCACTGAAGCTTTCTTT. Its translation is CASSPRVTGSTEAFF.

Many counts were recorded for this clonotype. This chain joins TRBV7-2 and TRBJ2-7; D is unclear. The ends were cut back, 2 bases at V and 1 base at J, with 6 bases in the middle. Germline loops: CDR1 SGHTA, CDR2 FQGNSA. The CDR3 has 13 amino acids. The CDR3 here is CASSLSESYEQYF. CDR3 in DNA: TGTGCCAGCAGCTTATCAGAATCCTACGAGCAGTACTTC.

In its sample, this clonotype was seen a few times. This sequence joins TRBV3-1 and TRBJ2-7, with D perhaps TRBD1 (6 bases). Trimming pared 0 bases from V and 5 bases from J, leaving 11 bases between. The CDR3 is 14 amino acids. Germline V lookup: CDR1 LGHDT, CDR2 YNNKEL (reference sequence). The CDR3 DNA reads TGTGCCAGCAGCCAAGATCGATGGGGGCACGAGCAGTACTTC. This codes for CASSQDRWGHEQYF.

This clonotype was observed at least ten times. The chain recombines TRBV12-3 or TRBV12-4 with TRBJ2-3; the D gene is possibly TRBD2 (6 bases). V lost 6 bases to trimming and J lost 6 bases, with 13 bases between them. The CDR3 has 13 amino acids. CDR3 sequence reads: CASREASADTQYF. The CDR3 DNA reads as TGTGCCAGCAGGGAAGCTAGCGCCGATACGCAGTATTTT.

The table lists this clonotype with many counts. The gene calls are TRBV4-1 and TRBJ1-1, with D possibly matching TRBD1 (5 bases). The CDR3 totals 15 residues. V was trimmed by 3 bases and J by 0 bases, leaving 11 bases between them. The germline V gene encodes CDR1 MGHRA and CDR2 YSYEKL. The CDR3 DNA reads TGCGCCAGCAGCCAGAAGACAGCATTGAACACTGAAGCTTTCTTT. Its translation is CASSQKTALNTEAFF.

This chain uses TRBV2 with TRBJ2-2; D is uncertain. V was pared by 5 bases and J by 2 bases, with 12 bases between. The length of the CDR3 is 15 residues. Germline loops: CDR1 SNHLY, CDR2 FYNNEI. The CDR3 DNA follows: TGTGCCAGCAGTCCTGGGATCCGAAACACCGGGGAGCTGTTTTTT. It yields the protein CASSPGIRNTGELFF. Based on the CDR3 plus reference TRBV2 and TRBJ2-2, the full variable domain is EPEVTQTPSHQVTQMGQEVILRCVPISNHLYFYWYRQILGQKVEFLVSFYNNEISEKSEIFDDQFSVERPDGSNFTLKIRSTKLEDSAMYFCASSPGIRNTGELFFGEGSRLTVL.

The chain has TRBV12-3 or TRBV12-4 and TRBJ2-5; D is perhaps TRBD1 (5 bases). This CDR3 region has 13 residues. The V gene lost 3 bases and the J gene lost 3 bases, with 8 bases spanning the gap. CDR3 sequence (DNA): TGTGCCAGCAGTTTTGCCAGGGAAGAGACCCAGTACTTC. Amino acids: CASSFAREETQYF.

This clonotype has at least ten counts. The chain joins TRBV2 to TRBJ2-3; 11 positions match TRBD2. Trimming cost V 5 bases and J 2 bases; bases outside gene matches: 15. The CDR3 extends over 19 amino acids. Germline loops: CDR1 SNHLY, CDR2 FYNNEI. The CDR3 region has the DNA TGTGCCAGCAGTATCCCTGCGGCAGCTAGCGGGGGGACCACAGATACGCAGTATTTT. Its translation is CASSIPAAASGGTTDTQYF.

This clonotype showed up just a few times. This chain uses TRBV27 with TRBJ1-2, with a possible D match to TRBD1 (6 bases). CDR3 size: 14 residues. V lost 4 bases to trimming and J lost 12 bases, with 21 bases between them. CDR1 MNHEY and CDR2 SMNVEV come from the germline V gene (reference sequence). The CDR3 spells CASSSKQGVYGDTF. The CDR3 region has the DNA TGTGCCAGCAGTTCGAAACAGGGAGTCTACGGCGACACCTTC.

This clonotype occurred many times. The chain uses TRBV24-1 and TRBJ2-3; D gene unclear. This CDR3 region has 13 residues. The germline V gene encodes CDR1 KGHDR and CDR2 SFDVKD. The V end was cut by 1 base, the J end by 4 bases, with 5 bases between. The CDR3 region has the DNA TGTGCCACCAGTGATTTACCGGCAGATACGCAGTATTTT. Its translation is CATSDLPADTQYF.

At least ten counts were recorded for this clonotype. This rearrangement joins TRBV29-1 to TRBJ2-1, with TRBD1 matching over 10 bases. CDR1 and CDR2 from the germline V gene are SQVTM and ANQGSEA. The CDR3 length is 14 residues. The V segment lost 7 bases and the J segment 9 bases; nucleotides outside the gene matches: 12. As DNA, the CDR3 is TGCAGCGCCCGCAGACAGGGGGCATTGGGTGAGCAGTTCTTC. Protein: CSARRQGALGEQFF.

This clonotype has more than one count but fewer than ten. The J gene is TRBJ2-7, the V gene TRBV28; 7 nucleotides agree with TRBD1. Germline-derived CDR1 and CDR2 are MDHEN and SYDVKM. The V gene end was trimmed by 6 bases and the J gene end by 5 bases; junction bases not matched to a gene: 4. The CDR3 extends over 12 amino acids. The CDR3 sequence is CASSETGHEQYF. The CDR3 DNA reads as TGTGCCAGCAGCGAGACAGGGCACGAGCAGTACTTC. The whole variable domain, remainder taken from reference TRBV28 and TRBJ2-7, is DVKVTQSSRYLVKRTGEKVFLECVQDMDHENMFWYRQDPGLGLRLIYFSYDVKMKEKGDIPEGYSVSREKKERFSLILESASTNQTSMYLCASSETGHEQYFGPGTRLTVT.

The rearrangement links TRBV20-1 to TRBJ2-7; 11 positions match TRBD2. V trimming: 0 bases; J trimming: 3 bases; junction bases outside the gene matches: 4. The germline gives CDR1 DFQATT, CDR2 SNEGSKA (reference sequence). This CDR3 spans 15 amino acids. CDR3 residues: CSARDLTSGSYEQYF. The CDR3, as DNA: TGCAGTGCTAGAGATTTAACTAGCGGGAGCTACGAGCAGTACTTC.

A few counts support this clonotype. This rearrangement joins TRBV29-1 to TRBJ2-7; 9 bases align to TRBD1. Trimming cost V 8 bases and J 3 bases; bases outside gene matches: 5. The length of the CDR3 is 12 residues. In germline, CDR1 is SQVTM, CDR2 ANQGSEA. The CDR3 bases are TGCAGCTCAAGGACAGGGGACTACGAGCAGTACTTC. Encoded protein: CSSRTGDYEQYF.